These 21 T cell receptor beta chains share one sample of origin, sequenced in a study of blood T cell repertoires in COVID-19. Produced via immunoSEQ multiplex PCR; TCRdb's table is partial and in-frame only. The repertoire has about 250,000 clones, around nine tenths of them found once; the top ten carry approximately 1.6%. Sequencing was done on a sample of PBMCs or T cells enriched from blood (not recorded which). Receptors were obtained from a woman aged 45-59 years who had recovered from COVID-19.

The chain couples TRBV2 to TRBJ1-1, with a weak D call TRBD1 (6 bases). Germline V gene sequence: CDR1 SNHLY, CDR2 FYNNEI. The CDR3 totals 11 residues. V was pared by 4 bases and J by 11 bases, with 11 bases between. The CDR3 region has the DNA TGTGCCAGCAGTGGACAGGCAGGTGCTTTCTTT. It translates to CASSGQAGAFF.

The chain couples TRBV5-1 to TRBJ1-2; 8 bases are shared with TRBD1. J gave up 9 bases and V 0 bases, and 10 bases lay outside the gene matches. The CDR3 consists of 15 residues. Germline V gene lookup returns CDR1 SGHRS and CDR2 YFSETQ. The CDR3 reads CASSLASGQGASYTF. CDR3 sequence (DNA): TGCGCCAGCAGCTTGGCCTCCGGACAGGGAGCGAGCTACACCTTC. Filled out from reference TRBV5-1 and TRBJ1-2, the complete variable domain reads KAGVTQTPRYLIKTRGQQVTLSCSPISGHRSVSWYQQTPGQGLQFLFEYFSETQRNKGNFPGRFSGRQFSNSRSEMNVSTLELGDSALYLCASSLASGQGASYTFGSGTRLTVV.

The CDR3 DNA sequence: TGTGCCAGCAGTTTCAAGGGACAGGGGGCTCTGGGAATTCAGTACTTC. Protein product: CASSFKGQGALGIQYF. The chain combines TRBV28 with TRBJ2-4, with 12 bases matching TRBD1. CDR1 is MDHEN, CDR2 SYDVKM, per germline. V shed 3 bases and J 10 bases; nucleotides not matched to a gene: 10. The CDR3 loop spans 16 amino acids.

V gene TRBV18 combines with J gene TRBJ2-5, with TRBD1 identical over 8 bases. The CDR3 runs to 18 residues. The germline gives CDR1 KGHSH, CDR2 LQKENI. J gave up 2 bases and V 3 bases, and 14 bases lay outside the gene matches. The CDR3 loop is CASSPSRFAGTGQETQYF. The DNA of the CDR3 is TGTGCCAGCTCACCTTCCAGGTTCGCCGGGACAGGACAAGAGACCCAGTACTTC.

The V call is TRBV27, the J call TRBJ2-3; D is unclear. The CDR3 contains 15 residues. Germline CDR1 MNHEY, CDR2 SMNVEV (reference sequence). Trimming pared 3 bases from V and 2 bases from J, leaving 12 bases between. The CDR3 region is CASSLGSRSTDTQYF. The CDR3 bases are TGTGCCAGCAGTTTGGGTAGCAGATCCACAGATACGCAGTATTTT.

This clone was observed a few times. The chain recombines TRBV7-2 with TRBJ2-7; possible D gene TRBD1, 6 bases. Germline V gene data show CDR1 as SGHTA and CDR2 as FQGNSA. The CDR3 has 14 residues. V was cut by 3 bases and J by 0 bases, with 9 bases left in between. CDR3 sequence: CASSFDRRSYEQYF. As DNA, the CDR3 is TGTGCCAGCAGCTTCGACAGGCGCTCCTACGAGCAGTACTTC.

Here the CDR3 reads CAINAGSTDTQYF. The DNA of the CDR3 is TGTGCCATCAATGCAGGAAGCACAGATACGCAGTATTTT. This sequence joins TRBV10-3 and TRBJ2-3; no clear D gene. Germline V gene data show CDR1 as ENHRY and CDR2 as SYGVKD. V lost 7 bases, J lost 0 bases, and 8 bases lay in between. This CDR3 spans 13 amino acids.

The chain carries TRBV5-1 and TRBJ2-3; 14 bases agree with TRBD2. The junction had 9 bases not matched to a gene; V was cut back by 4 bases and J by 5 bases. The germline V gene has CDR1 SGHRS and CDR2 YFSETQ. The CDR3 is 17 residues long. For the CDR3, the DNA is TGCGCCAGCAGCAACCGACTAGCGGGAGGGCCGGTAGATACGCAGTATTTT. Translating gives CASSNRLAGGPVDTQYF.

The chain is built from TRBV7-9 and TRBJ1-6; 9 bases agree with TRBD1. Per germline, CDR1 SEHNR and CDR2 FQNEAQ (reference sequence). The V gene end was trimmed by 4 bases and the J gene end by 5 bases; junction bases not matched to a gene: 6. This CDR3 is built from 16 residues. The CDR3 protein is CASSSGTGLNNSPLHF. As DNA, the CDR3 is TGTGCCAGCAGCTCAGGGACAGGGCTCAATAATTCACCCCTCCACTTT.

This chain uses TRBV7-2 with TRBJ2-7; TRBD2 matches at 13 bases. CDR1 is SGHTA and CDR2 is FQGNSA in the germline V gene. V lost 5 bases to trimming and J lost 13 bases; unmatched junction nucleotides: 11. The CDR3 runs to 14 residues. Here the CDR3 DNA reads TGTGCCAGCAGCGCTGGACTAGCGGGAGAGTCCCTCTACTTC. Its translation: CASSAGLAGESLYF.

V and J are TRBV7-9 and TRBJ1-5; possible D gene TRBD1, 5 bases. Trimming took 5 bases from V and 2 from J, leaving 13 bases between them. Germline V gene sequence: CDR1 SEHNR, CDR2 FQNEAQ (reference sequence). The CDR3 consists of 15 residues. Here the CDR3 DNA reads TGTGCCAGCAGCGCTCTGGGGGGTGGCAATCAGCCCCAGCATTTT. Its protein product is CASSALGGGNQPQHF.

The V gene is TRBV2, the J gene TRBJ2-4, with D tentatively TRBD2 (6 bases). With 3 bases removed from V and 7 bases from J, the gap between germline ends came to 13 bases. Looked up from germline, CDR1 is SNHLY and CDR2 is FYNNEI. The CDR3 runs to 14 residues. CDR3 protein: CASSDQGRGNIQYF. Written as DNA, the CDR3 is TGTGCCAGCAGTGATCAGGGTCGGGGGAACATTCAGTACTTC.

The chain couples TRBV18 to TRBJ2-1, with TRBD2 matching 8 bases. Trimming took 3 bases from V and 9 from J; bases not matched to a gene: 10. CDR1 and CDR2 (germline): KGHSH, LQKENI. This CDR3 comprises 15 residues. The CDR3 sequence: CASSPSAGEAIEQFF. CDR3 bases: TGTGCCAGCTCACCTTCAGCGGGAGAAGCGATTGAGCAGTTCTTC.

V gene TRBV5-6 combines with J gene TRBJ1-2; 9 nucleotides match TRBD1. Per the germline V gene, CDR1 is SGHDT and CDR2 is YYEEEE. The CDR3 runs 12 residues. V shed 4 bases, J shed 8 bases, and the junction held 3 bases outside the gene matches. CDR3 sequence reads: CASSKDRGGYTF. In DNA, the CDR3 is TGTGCCAGCAGCAAGGACAGGGGCGGCTACACCTTC.

The gene calls are TRBV10-3 and TRBJ2-1, with 10 positions matching TRBD1. This CDR3 has 14 amino acids. The junction had 7 bases not matched to a gene; V was cut back by 4 bases and J by 10 bases. CDR1 is ENHRY, CDR2 SYGVKD, per germline. In nucleotides, the CDR3 is TGTGCCATCAGTGCGGGACAGGGGCGAGGGGAGCAGTTCTTC. Amino acid sequence: CAISAGQGRGEQFF.

The chain uses TRBV5-4 and TRBJ1-4; 12 bases match TRBD1. V gave up 2 bases and J gave up 5 bases; unmatched junction bases: 4. The germline gives CDR1 SGHNT, CDR2 YYREEE (reference sequence). This CDR3 has 16 residues. The CDR3 spells CASSFGTGGTNEKLFF. CDR3 DNA: TGTGCCAGCAGCTTTGGGACAGGGGGCACCAATGAAAAACTGTTTTTT.

The chain uses TRBV5-1 and TRBJ1-4; D remains unclear. Germline V lookup: CDR1 SGHRS, CDR2 YFSETQ. Trimming pared 2 bases from V and 0 bases from J, leaving 8 bases between. CDR3 length equals 15 residues. The CDR3 region has the DNA TGCGCCAGCAGCTTCGACCTAGCAACTAATGAAAAACTGTTTTTT. Its protein is CASSFDLATNEKLFF.

The rearrangement uses TRBV14 and TRBJ2-2; 11 positions match TRBD2. The germline CDR1 and CDR2 sequences are SGHDN and FVKESK. There are 16 residues in the CDR3. V dropped 4 bases and J dropped 7; count of bases not matched to a gene: 8. In DNA, the CDR3 is TGTGCCAGCAGCCCATTAGCGGGAGGGCCGCACGGGGAGCTGTTTTTT. It is translated as CASSPLAGGPHGELFF.

This clone has a single count. The chain combines TRBV10-3 with TRBJ1-1; no reliable D call. The length of the CDR3 is 12 residues. The germline V and J ends were trimmed by 8 bases and 7 bases, with 14 bases remaining between them. From germline, CDR1 is ENHRY and CDR2 SYGVKD. This CDR3 is CAIGQTQFEAFF. The CDR3, as DNA: TGTGCCATCGGCCAGACACAATTTGAAGCTTTCTTT.

This chain links TRBV15 with TRBJ2-5; 9 bases map to TRBD1. Trimming at V came to 3 bases and at J to 3 bases, leaving 8 bases not matched to a gene. The germline CDR1 and CDR2 sequences are LNHNV and YYDKDF (reference sequence). CDR3 length: 16 amino acids. CDR3 in amino acids: CATSRAGQGKKETQYF. The DNA for the CDR3 is TGTGCCACCAGCAGGGCCGGACAGGGGAAAAAAGAGACCCAGTACTTC.

CDR3 nucleotides: TGTGCTAGTGGACCTCCGAGGGCGTTCACCGGGGAGCTGTTTTTT. It translates to CASGPPRAFTGELFF. This chain uses TRBV12-5 with TRBJ2-2, with a weak D call TRBD2 (5 bases). The length of the CDR3 is 15 residues. Germline V gene data show CDR1 as LGHNT and CDR2 as FRNRAP. V lost 6 bases and J lost 4, with 15 bases in between.